The table lists the clone carrying this T cell receptor beta chain with many counts. The CDR3 contains 14 residues. CDR1 and CDR2 (germline): DFQATT, SNEGSKA (reference sequence). Losses at the gene ends were 3 bases for V and 11 bases for J; bases not matched to a gene: 11. The data are from a study of T cells after yellow fever vaccination. Each CDR3 protein is one row after TCRdb ran MiXCR on the 5' RACE reads. The data contain about 240,000 distinct CDR3 sequences, less than 9% of them singletons. The chain recombines TRBV20-1 with TRBJ1-4, with 8 bases identical to TRBD1. This receptor was identified in a man younger than 45 who received the YFV17D yellow fever vaccine. The starting material was CD4+ T cells sorted from PBMCs, obtained 15 days after the yellow fever booster vaccination. CDR3 amino acids: CSASPPGRTGKLFF. The CDR3 nucleotides read TGCAGTGCTAGTCCACCCGGACGGACAGGGAAACTGTTTTTT.